The rows below give T cell receptor beta chains drawn from one sample of a study of blood T cell repertoires in COVID-19. Here immunoSEQ multiplex PCR was the method, and the copy in TCRdb shows in-frame clones only, minus some. The sample has more than 95,000 clones, about 90% seen once; the top ten hold 3.5%. Sequencing input: peripheral blood. The origin of the receptors is a woman aged 60-70 years with acute or convalescent COVID-19. Each CDR3 is given with its conserved first and last residue. Each record gives: J gene, V gene, CDR3 length, D gene, clone size, CDR3 protein, CDR3 DNA. A D gene is named only where the DNA matches it firmly. The size field is filled for only some rows; it gives once, few, many or a size class.

TRBJ2-7 TRBV30 13 . . CAWSVLGIYEQYF TGTGCCTGGAGCGTCCTAGGCATCTACGAGCAGTACTTC
TRBJ1-1 TRBV2 14 . once CASSELASNTEAFF TGTGCCAGCAGTGAACTAGCCTCGAACACTGAAGCTTTCTTT
TRBJ2-7 TRBV15 17 TRBD2 . CATSRDYGTSVSYEQYF TGTGCCACCAGCAGAGATTATGGGACTAGCGTTTCCTACGAGCAGTACTTC
TRBJ1-2 TRBV5-1 17 TRBD1 . CASSLAGSVGQGSGYTF TGCGCCAGCAGCTTGGCTGGGAGTGTGGGACAGGGCAGTGGCTACACCTTC
TRBJ2-1 TRBV7-2 16 TRBD2 . CASSLDGGRTYNEQFF TGTGCCAGCAGCTTAGATGGCGGGAGGACCTACAATGAGCAGTTCTTC
TRBJ2-2 TRBV21-1 18 . . CASSKLTSWTGGSGELFF TGTGCCAGCAGCAAACTAACAAGCTGGACAGGGGGCTCCGGGGAGCTGTTTTTT
TRBJ2-1 TRBV7-7 14 TRBD1 few CASSLDRGSDEQFF TGTGCTAGCAGCTTAGACAGGGGGTCGGATGAGCAGTTCTTC
TRBJ1-5 TRBV3-1/TRBV3-2 20 TRBD1 . CASSQDVPDRGFLSNQPQHF TGTGCCAGCAGCCAAGATGTCCCGGACAGGGGTTTCCTAAGCAATCAGCCCCAGCATTTT
TRBJ2-7 TRBV7-8 13 TRBD2 . CASATSGAYEQYF TGTGCCAGCGCGACTAGCGGTGCCTACGAGCAGTACTTC
TRBJ2-2 TRBV29-1 13 TRBD1 . CSVNRGSTGELFF TGCAGCGTGAACAGGGGGAGTACCGGGGAGCTGTTTTTT